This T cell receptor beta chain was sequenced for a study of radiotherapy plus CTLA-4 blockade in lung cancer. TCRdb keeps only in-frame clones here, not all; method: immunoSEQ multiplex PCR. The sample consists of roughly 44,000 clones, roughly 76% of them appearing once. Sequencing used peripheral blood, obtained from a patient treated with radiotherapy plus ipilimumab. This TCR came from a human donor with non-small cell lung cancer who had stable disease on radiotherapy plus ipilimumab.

CDR3 bases: TGTGCCAGCAGCTTAATGCGGGGGTCCTACAATGAGCAGTTCTTC. Its protein product is CASSLMRGSYNEQFF. The V and J genes are TRBV11-2 and TRBJ2-1, with 7 bases identical to TRBD2. The germline V gene encodes CDR1 SGHAT and CDR2 FQNNGV. This CDR3 is built from 15 residues. J was trimmed by 1 base and V by 2 bases; bases with no gene match: 2.